The 14 T cell receptor beta chains below come from one sample, sequenced in a study of shared clonotypes between healthy human individuals. The method was immunoSEQ multiplex PCR; TCRdb's version includes in-frame clones alone and lacks a portion of them. The sample holds about 660,000 clones, 74% seen once. The material sequenced was memory CD4+ T cells sorted from blood. Subset specified: CD45RA-negative fraction. The receptors derive from a woman aged 25-40 years in good health.

The chain is built from TRBV7-2 and TRBJ2-1; D is possibly TRBD2 (5 bases). CDR1 is SGHTA, CDR2 FQGNSA, per germline. V was pared by 2 bases and J by 0 bases, with 8 bases between. This CDR3 region has 15 residues. The CDR3, as DNA: TGTGCCAGCAGCTTATTAGCGAGCTCCTACAATGAGCAGTTCTTC. This sequence encodes CASSLLASSYNEQFF.

The V and J genes are TRBV9 and TRBJ2-2; perhaps TRBD2 as D (6 bases). The CDR3 is 16 amino acids. Deletions cut 1 base from V and 2 bases from J, with 12 bases between. Germline CDR1 is SGDLS and CDR2 is YYNGEE. CDR3 in DNA: TGTGCCAGCAGCGTAAGGCTAGCGAGCAACACCGGGGAGCTGTTTTTT. Encoded protein: CASSVRLASNTGELFF.

This chain links TRBV27 with TRBJ2-3, with 11 nucleotides matching TRBD2. The V gene end was trimmed by 8 bases and the J gene end by 7 bases; junction bases not matched to a gene: 11. Germline CDR1 and CDR2: MNHEY and SMNVEV (reference sequence). CDR3 length equals 15 residues. The CDR3 protein is CASGGLAGGMNTQYF. The CDR3 coding sequence is TGTGCCAGCGGGGGTTTAGCGGGAGGGATGAATACGCAGTATTTT.

This chain connects TRBV28 to TRBJ2-5, with D perhaps matching TRBD2 (6 bases). V shed 10 bases and J shed 5 bases, with 11 bases lying between them. The germline CDR1 and CDR2 sequences are MDHEN and SYDVKM. This CDR3 contains 11 residues. The CDR3 here is CAIVRGETQYF. CDR3 nucleotide sequence: TGTGCCATCGTCCGGGGGGAGACCCAGTACTTC.

In DNA, the CDR3 is TGTGCCACCAGCAGAGGGGTAGGAGCGGGTGCCCTAGCCAAAAACATTCAGTACTTC. Translated: CATSRGVGAGALAKNIQYF. The chain employs TRBV15 and TRBJ2-4, with D possibly being TRBD2 (6 bases). The CDR3 length is 19 residues. Trimming stripped 1 base from V and 0 bases from J, with 19 bases between. Germline V gene lookup returns CDR1 LNHNV and CDR2 YYDKDF (reference sequence).

The chain combines TRBV6-5 with TRBJ2-1; TRBD1 is a possible D gene (7 bases). Germline V lookup: CDR1 MNHEY, CDR2 SVGAGI. With 6 bases removed from V and 0 bases from J, the gap between germline ends came to 15 bases. CDR3 size: 16 residues. In DNA, the CDR3 is TGTGCCAGCAGCTACAGACAGGGACTCTCCTACAATGAGCAGTTCTTC. Amino acid sequence: CASSYRQGLSYNEQFF.

The rearrangement joins TRBV4-1 to TRBJ2-2; TRBD2 agrees at 9 bases. Germline assignment: CDR1 MGHRA and CDR2 YSYEKL. This CDR3 spans 20 amino acids. The J segment lost 4 bases and the V segment lost 1 base, leaving 16 bases of the junction unmatched. The CDR3 coding sequence is TGCGCCAGCAGCCAAGTCCCGGGACTAGCATACTTACAGGGCACCGGGGAGCTGTTTTTT. As protein: CASSQVPGLAYLQGTGELFF.

This clone was seen only once. The chain joins TRBV5-1 to TRBJ2-3; the D gene is possibly TRBD1 (6 bases). CDR1 and CDR2 from the germline V gene are SGHRS and YFSETQ. This CDR3 region has 15 residues. V was pared by 4 bases and J by 0 bases, with 12 bases between. The CDR3 reads CASSAGQTSTDTQYF. The CDR3 DNA reads TGCGCCAGCAGCGCAGGACAGACTAGCACAGATACGCAGTATTTT.

V is TRBV2 and J is TRBJ2-7; 7 nucleotides match TRBD2. The length of the CDR3 is 16 residues. Trimming took 1 base from V and 4 from J; bases not matched to a gene: 10. Germline CDR1 and CDR2: SNHLY and FYNNEI. CDR3 sequence reads: CASSEGTRDLGYEQYF. CDR3 DNA sequence: TGTGCCAGCAGTGAAGGGACTAGGGACCTAGGATACGAGCAGTACTTC.

The V call is TRBV7-3, the J call TRBJ1-1; the match to TRBD1 covers 8 bases. CDR3 length equals 14 residues. V lost 5 bases, J lost 4 bases, and 6 bases stayed unmatched. Germline V gives CDR1 SGHTA, CDR2 FQGTGA. The CDR3 sequence is CASSVQGGITEAFF. CDR3 DNA sequence: TGTGCCAGCAGCGTACAGGGGGGCATCACTGAAGCTTTCTTT.

The chain carries TRBV11-2 and TRBJ1-2; a possible D gene is TRBD1 (5 bases). The CDR3 spans 15 residues. Germline V gives CDR1 SGHAT, CDR2 FQNNGV. V was trimmed by 0 bases and J by 8 bases, leaving 16 bases between them. The chain's CDR3 is CASSLDRFGRDGYTF. The CDR3 DNA sequence: TGTGCCAGCAGCTTAGATCGGTTCGGCAGGGACGGCTACACCTTC.

Notes on this clone: At one end, the junction sequence differs from germline, possibly due to a read error. This chain joins TRBV5-5 and TRBJ1-1; D gene unclear. CDR1 is SGHKS and CDR2 is YYEKEE in the germline V gene (reference sequence). The CDR3 has 16 residues. The CDR3 loop is CASSLVTPDLNTEAFF. The CDR3 coding sequence is TGTGCCAGCAGCTTGGTTACACCAGACCTGAATACTGAAGCTTTCTTT.

There are a few counts of this clone. The V and J genes are TRBV10-2 and TRBJ2-5, with D unclear. The length of the CDR3 is 15 residues. CDR1 and CDR2 from the germline V gene are WSHSY and SAAADI. Between the trimmed V and J ends, which lost 3 bases and 1 base, there was a span of 12 bases. The DNA of the CDR3 is TGCGCCAGCAGTGATCCCGGCCGAGTCCAAGAGACCCAGTACTTC. It specifies CASSDPGRVQETQYF.

The J gene is TRBJ2-6, the V gene TRBV21-1; the table's D call, TRBD1, was not checked against the DNA. TRBV21-1 is classified as a pseudogene. This CDR3 has 18 residues. The DNA of the CDR3 is TGTGCCAGCAGCAACAAGAGGAAGGGGTTCTCTGGGGCCAACGTCCTGACTTTC. Its translation: CASSNKRKGFSGANVLTF.